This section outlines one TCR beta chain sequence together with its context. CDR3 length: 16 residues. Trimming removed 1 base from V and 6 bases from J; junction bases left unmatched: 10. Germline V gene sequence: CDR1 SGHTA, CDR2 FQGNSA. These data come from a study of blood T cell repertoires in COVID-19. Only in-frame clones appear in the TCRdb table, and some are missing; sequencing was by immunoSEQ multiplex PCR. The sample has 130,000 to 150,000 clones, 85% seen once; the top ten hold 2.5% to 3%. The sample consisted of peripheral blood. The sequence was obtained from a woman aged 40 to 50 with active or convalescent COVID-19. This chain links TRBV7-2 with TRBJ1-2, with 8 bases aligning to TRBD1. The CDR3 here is CASSLDYQGAGDGYTF. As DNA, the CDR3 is TGTGCCAGCAGCTTAGACTACCAGGGGGCCGGGGATGGCTACACCTTC.